This T cell receptor beta chain derives from a study of blood T cell repertoires in COVID-19. Sequencing used immunoSEQ multiplex PCR; TCRdb keeps in-frame clones, though not all of them. The sample contains roughly 250,000 clones, approximately 90% of which appear only once. The CDR3 length is 15 residues. CDR1 and CDR2 from the germline V gene are DFQATT and SNEGSKA (reference sequence). The ends were cut back, 3 bases at V and 0 bases at J, with 13 bases in the middle. Material for sequencing was PBMCs or T cells enriched from blood (not recorded which). The TCR was taken from a woman aged 25 to 39 with acute COVID-19. The chain has TRBV20-1 and TRBJ2-3; weak D call: TRBD2 (5 bases). The CDR3 loop is CSASGADFSTDTQYF. The CDR3 DNA is TGCAGTGCTAGTGGAGCGGACTTTAGCACAGATACGCAGTATTTT.